The rows below give T cell receptor beta chains drawn from one sample of a study of T cell repertoires in aging, cancer and after chemotherapy. TCRdb reanalysed the multiplex PCR reads using MiXCR and keeps one entry per CDR3 protein. The profile shows 4,500 to 5,500 distinct CDR3 sequences, approximately 30% of them singletons. The sample consisted of blood. These receptors all stem from a human donor with a blood cancer. The donor label of this sample is uncertain. Each CDR3 is given with its conserved first and last residue. D genes are given only for firm matches. For some rows the clone size is stated as once, few or many, or as a class when expanded; others skip it.

clone_size	d_call	v_call	j_call	cdr3_nt	cdr3_aa
medium-sized	TRBD1	TRBV24-1	TRBJ2-3	TGTGCCACCAGTACCTCCGGGACAGGGAACACAGATACGCAGTATTTT	CATSTSGTGNTDTQYF
-	TRBD2	TRBV6-6	TRBJ2-3	TGTGCCAGCAGTTATGCGGGAGTGGCAGATACGCAGTATTTT	CASSYAGVADTQYF
-	TRBD2	TRBV5-5	TRBJ2-3	TGTGCCAGCAGCTTGGGACTAGCGGCCTACACAGATACGCAGTATTTT	CASSLGLAAYTDTQYF
few	-	TRBV11-3	TRBJ1-2	TGTGCCAGCAGCTCCGTCACGAACTATGGCTACACCTTC	CASSSVTNYGYTF
medium-sized	TRBD1	TRBV29-1	TRBJ1-4	TGCAGCGTTGAAGATCGCCCTGAGACAGGGGAAGCTAATGAAAAACTGTTTTTT	CSVEDRPETGEANEKLFF
-	TRBD1	TRBV5-8	TRBJ2-1	TGTGCCAGCAGGGCAGGGACAGGGGGTTTTGAGCAGTTCTTC	CASRAGTGGFEQFF
-	-	TRBV7-9	TRBJ2-6	TGTGCCTGGGGGTCCGAAGGGGCCAACGTCCTGACTTTC	CAWGSEGANVLTF
-	TRBD2	TRBV6-2/TRBV6-3	TRBJ2-2	TGTGCCAGCAGTTACACAGCCTTAGCGGGGGGATTAAACACCGGGGAGCTGTTTTTT	CASSYTALAGGLNTGELFF
-	-	TRBV5-1	TRBJ2-5	TGCGCCAGCAGCCCCCGGCTAGTCGGAGAGACCCAGTACTTC	CASSPRLVGETQYF
-	TRBD2	TRBV6-4	TRBJ2-5	TGTGCCAGCAGCCAGGAGGGACTAGCGGGCCGGACCCAGTACTTC	CASSQEGLAGRTQYF
few	TRBD1	TRBV27	TRBJ2-5	TGTGCCAGCAGTATAGGACAGGGTTACCACCAAGAGACCCAGTACTTC	CASSIGQGYHQETQYF
-	TRBD2	TRBV7-6	TRBJ2-3	TGTGCCAGCAGCGAAAGACCCGGGACTAGCGGGGGCCCAGATACGCAGTATTTT	CASSERPGTSGGPDTQYF
-	-	TRBV5-4	TRBJ2-7	TGTGCCAGCCGGGATAGGATCGACGAGCAGTACTTC	CASRDRIDEQYF
medium-sized	TRBD2	TRBV11-3	TRBJ2-1	TGTGCCAGCAGCTTTAGCGGGAGGGCCAATGAGCAGTTCTTC	CASSFSGRANEQFF
-	-	TRBV6-6	TRBJ2-2	TGTGCCAGCAGTTTCTCCGAAAACACCGGGGAGCTGTTTTTT	CASSFSENTGELFF
-	-	TRBV12-3/TRBV12-4	TRBJ2-7	TGTGCCAGCAGTCAACAGGGCGGAGAGCAGTACTTC	CASSQQGGEQYF
-	-	TRBV7-2	TRBJ2-1	TGTGCCAGCAGCTTACATCCAATCTCCTACAATGAGCAGTTCTTC	CASSLHPISYNEQFF
-	-	TRBV6-2/TRBV6-3	TRBJ1-2	TGTGCCAGCAGTTACATCAGGGCAGAGTGGAGCTACTATGGCTACACCTTC	CASSYIRAEWSYYGYTF
-	TRBD2	TRBV5-4	TRBJ2-3	TGTGCCAGCAGCTCTCGAGCGGGAGTAGATACGCAGTATTTT	CASSSRAGVDTQYF
medium-sized	TRBD1	TRBV15	TRBJ2-5	TGTGCCACCAGCAGAGTCCAATTACAGGGGCAAGAGACCCAGTACTTC	CATSRVQLQGQETQYF
-	-	TRBV19	TRBJ1-6	TGTGCCAGTAGTCCCAGGGGAGTTATTAGGAATTCACCCCTCCACTTT	CASSPRGVIRNSPLHF
-	-	TRBV6-1	TRBJ1-2	TGTGCCAGCAGTCAATACTTTGATGGCTACACCTTC	CASSQYFDGYTF
-	-	TRBV5-1	TRBJ1-1	TGCGCCAGCAGCCCCAACGCGGGGGGGCGAAACACTGAAGCTTTCTTT	CASSPNAGGRNTEAFF
-	-	TRBV18	TRBJ2-7	TGTGCCAGCTCGCAGGGACAACCCTACGAGAAGTACTTC	CASSQGQPYEKYF
-	-	TRBV18	TRBJ2-1	TGTGCCAGCTCACTAGGACGTAGTGAGCAGTTCTTC	CASSLGRSEQFF
few	-	TRBV11-1	TRBJ2-6	TGTGCCAGCAGCTGGGGGGATACTGGGGCCAACGTCCTGACTTTC	CASSWGDTGANVLTF
-	-	TRBV20-1	TRBJ2-2	TGCAGTGCTAGACAGGGGACGAACACCGGGGAGCTGTTTTTT	CSARQGTNTGELFF
few	-	TRBV6-5	TRBJ1-4	TGTGCCAGCAGAAGGGGTTTTAATGAAAAACTGTTTTTT	CASRRGFNEKLFF